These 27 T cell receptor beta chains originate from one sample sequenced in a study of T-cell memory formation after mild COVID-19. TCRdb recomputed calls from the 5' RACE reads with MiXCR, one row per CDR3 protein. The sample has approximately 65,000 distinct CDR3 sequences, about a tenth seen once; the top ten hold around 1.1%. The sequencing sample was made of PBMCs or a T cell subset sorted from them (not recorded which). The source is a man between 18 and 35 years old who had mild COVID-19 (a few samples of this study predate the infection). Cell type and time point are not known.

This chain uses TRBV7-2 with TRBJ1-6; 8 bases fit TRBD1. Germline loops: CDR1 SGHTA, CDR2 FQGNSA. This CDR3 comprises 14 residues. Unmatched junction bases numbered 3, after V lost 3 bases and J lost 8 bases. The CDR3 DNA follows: TGTGCCAGCAGCTTCCGGGACAGGTATTCACCCCTCCACTTT. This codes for CASSFRDRYSPLHF.

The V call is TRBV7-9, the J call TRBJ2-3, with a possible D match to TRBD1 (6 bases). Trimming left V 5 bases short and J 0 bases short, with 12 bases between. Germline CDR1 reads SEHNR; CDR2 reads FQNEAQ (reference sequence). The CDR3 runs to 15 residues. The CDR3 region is CASSGRQVSTDTQYF. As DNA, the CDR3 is TGTGCCAGCAGCGGTCGACAGGTTAGCACAGATACGCAGTATTTT.

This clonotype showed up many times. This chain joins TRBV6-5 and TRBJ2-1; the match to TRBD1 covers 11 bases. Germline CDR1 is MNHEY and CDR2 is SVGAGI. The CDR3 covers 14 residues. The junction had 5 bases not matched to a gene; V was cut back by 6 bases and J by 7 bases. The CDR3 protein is CASRPGQGANEQFF. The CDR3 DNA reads TGTGCCAGCAGACCCGGACAGGGGGCGAATGAGCAGTTCTTC.

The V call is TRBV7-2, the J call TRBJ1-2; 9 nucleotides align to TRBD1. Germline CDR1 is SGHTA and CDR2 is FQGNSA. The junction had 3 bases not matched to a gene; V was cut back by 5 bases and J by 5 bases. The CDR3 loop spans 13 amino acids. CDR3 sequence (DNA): TGTGCCAGCAGCCCCGGACAGGGGTATGGCTACACCTTC. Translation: CASSPGQGYGYTF.

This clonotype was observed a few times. The CDR3 DNA follows: TGTGCCAGCACTCCTTCCCCGGGACTAGCGAGGAAGACCCAGTACTTC. Its translation: CASTPSPGLARKTQYF. The chain has TRBV12-3 or TRBV12-4 and TRBJ2-5; 10 bases align to TRBD2. Trimming removed 7 bases from V and 6 bases from J; junction bases left unmatched: 14. The CDR3 sequence is 16 residues long.

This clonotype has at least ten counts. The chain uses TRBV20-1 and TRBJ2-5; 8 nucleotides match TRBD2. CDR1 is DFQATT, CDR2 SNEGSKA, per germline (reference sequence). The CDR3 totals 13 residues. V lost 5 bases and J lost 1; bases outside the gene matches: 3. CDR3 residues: CSAPLAGQETQYF. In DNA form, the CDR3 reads TGCAGTGCTCCTCTAGCGGGCCAAGAGACCCAGTACTTC.

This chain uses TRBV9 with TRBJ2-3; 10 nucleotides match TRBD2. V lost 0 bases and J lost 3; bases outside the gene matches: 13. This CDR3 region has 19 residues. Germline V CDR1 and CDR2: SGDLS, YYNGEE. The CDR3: CASSVAKTSGVTETDTQYF. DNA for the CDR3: TGTGCCAGCAGCGTAGCTAAAACTAGCGGGGTTACGGAAACAGATACGCAGTATTTT.

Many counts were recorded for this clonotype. CDR3 coding DNA: TGTGCCAGCAGCTCATTCGCGGGGGGTGAGGATGAGCAGTTCTTC. It specifies CASSSFAGGEDEQFF. The chain joins TRBV7-2 to TRBJ2-1; 8 positions match TRBD2. The germline V gene has CDR1 SGHTA and CDR2 FQGNSA. V was clipped by 4 bases and J by 8 bases; unmatched bases: 10. CDR3 length: 15 amino acids.

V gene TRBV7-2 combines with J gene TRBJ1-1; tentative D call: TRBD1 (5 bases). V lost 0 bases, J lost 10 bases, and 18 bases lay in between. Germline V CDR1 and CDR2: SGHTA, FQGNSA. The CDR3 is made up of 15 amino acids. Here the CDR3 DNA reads TGTGCCAGCAGCTTAGCCCCCGGGACTAGGGTGTTAGCTTTCTTT. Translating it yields CASSLAPGTRVLAFF.

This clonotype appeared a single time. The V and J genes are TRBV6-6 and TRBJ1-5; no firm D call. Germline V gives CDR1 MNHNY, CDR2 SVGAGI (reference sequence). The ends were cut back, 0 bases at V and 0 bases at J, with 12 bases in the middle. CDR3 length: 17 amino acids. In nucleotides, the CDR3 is TGTGCCAGCAGTTACTCGATGTACACAGATAGCAATCAGCCCCAGCATTTT. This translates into CASSYSMYTDSNQPQHF.

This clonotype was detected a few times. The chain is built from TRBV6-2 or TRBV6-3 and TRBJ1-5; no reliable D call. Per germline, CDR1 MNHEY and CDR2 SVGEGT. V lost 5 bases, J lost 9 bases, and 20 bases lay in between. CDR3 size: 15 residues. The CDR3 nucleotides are TGTGCCAGCAGTCAGCCCCTCCTTAGTGAAGCGCCCCAGCATTTT. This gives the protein CASSQPLLSEAPQHF.

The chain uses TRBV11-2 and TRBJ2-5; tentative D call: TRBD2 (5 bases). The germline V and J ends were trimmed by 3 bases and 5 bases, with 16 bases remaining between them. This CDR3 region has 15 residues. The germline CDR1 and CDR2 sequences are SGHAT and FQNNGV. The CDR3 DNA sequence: TGTGCCAGCAGCTTCGCAGCCGGGGTTGGTGAGACCCAGTACTTC. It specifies CASSFAAGVGETQYF. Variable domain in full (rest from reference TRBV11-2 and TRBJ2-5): EAGVAQSPRYKIIEKRQSVAFWCNPISGHATLYWYQQILGQGPKLLIQFQNNGVVDDSQLPKDRFSAERLKGVDSTLKIQPAKLEDSAVYLCASSFAAGVGETQYFGPGTRLLVL.

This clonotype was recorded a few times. The chain's CDR3 is CASSSPGGGRAKNIQYF. Here the CDR3 DNA reads TGTGCCAGCAGCTCCCCCGGGGGGGGCCGAGCCAAAAACATTCAGTACTTC. The chain links TRBV4-2 to TRBJ2-4; TRBD2 aligns across 8 bases. Germline CDR1 LGHNA, CDR2 YNFKEQ. The CDR3 totals 17 residues. V shed 5 bases, J shed 0 bases, and the junction held 9 bases outside the gene matches.

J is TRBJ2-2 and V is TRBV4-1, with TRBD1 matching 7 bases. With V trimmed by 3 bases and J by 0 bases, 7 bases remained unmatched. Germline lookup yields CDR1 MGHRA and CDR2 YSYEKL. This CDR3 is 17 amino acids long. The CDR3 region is CASSQPPGGPNTGELFF. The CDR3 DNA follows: TGCGCCAGCAGCCAGCCTCCAGGGGGTCCGAACACCGGGGAGCTGTTTTTT.

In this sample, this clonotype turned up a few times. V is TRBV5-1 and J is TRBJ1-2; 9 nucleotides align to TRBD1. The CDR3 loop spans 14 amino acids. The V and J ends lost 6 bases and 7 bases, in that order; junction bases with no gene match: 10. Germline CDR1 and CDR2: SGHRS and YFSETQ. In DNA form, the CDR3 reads TGCGCCAGCACCGCACAGGGGGCGGACGGTGGCTACACCTTC. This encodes CASTAQGADGGYTF. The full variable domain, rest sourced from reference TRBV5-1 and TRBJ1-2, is KAGVTQTPRYLIKTRGQQVTLSCSPISGHRSVSWYQQTPGQGLQFLFEYFSETQRNKGNFPGRFSGRQFSNSRSEMNVSTLELGDSALYLCASTAQGADGGYTFGSGTRLTVV.

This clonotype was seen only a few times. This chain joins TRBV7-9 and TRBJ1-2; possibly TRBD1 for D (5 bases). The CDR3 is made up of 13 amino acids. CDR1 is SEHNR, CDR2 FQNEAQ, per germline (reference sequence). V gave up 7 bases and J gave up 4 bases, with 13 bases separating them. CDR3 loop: CASTAGTGYGYTF. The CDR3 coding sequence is TGTGCCAGCACGGCCGGGACGGGCTATGGCTACACCTTC.

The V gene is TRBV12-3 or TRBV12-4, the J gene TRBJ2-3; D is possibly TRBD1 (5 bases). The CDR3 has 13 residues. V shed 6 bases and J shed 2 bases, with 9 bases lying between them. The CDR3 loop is CASSSGHTDTQYF. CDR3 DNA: TGTGCCAGCAGCTCCGGACACACAGATACGCAGTATTTT.

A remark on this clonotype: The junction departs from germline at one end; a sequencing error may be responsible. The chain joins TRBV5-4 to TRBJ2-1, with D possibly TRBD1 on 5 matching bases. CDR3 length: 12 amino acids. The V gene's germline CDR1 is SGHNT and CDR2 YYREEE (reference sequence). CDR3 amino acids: CASSLGATGMAF. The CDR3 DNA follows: TGTGCCAGCAGCTTGGGTGCAACAGGTATGGCCTTC.

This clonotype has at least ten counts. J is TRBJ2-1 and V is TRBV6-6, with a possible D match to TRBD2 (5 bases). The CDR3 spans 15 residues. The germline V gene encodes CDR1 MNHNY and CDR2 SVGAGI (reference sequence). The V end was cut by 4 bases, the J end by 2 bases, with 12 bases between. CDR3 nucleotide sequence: TGTGCCAGCAGTTCGGAGGATGAGCCCTACAATGAGCAGTTCTTC. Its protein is CASSSEDEPYNEQFF.

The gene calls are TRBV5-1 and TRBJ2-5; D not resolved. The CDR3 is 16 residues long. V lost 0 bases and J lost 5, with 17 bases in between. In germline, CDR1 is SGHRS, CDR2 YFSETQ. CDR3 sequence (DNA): TGCGCCAGCAGCTTGGCCGTAGGATCCTCCGGGGAGACCCAGTACTTC. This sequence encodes CASSLAVGSSGETQYF.

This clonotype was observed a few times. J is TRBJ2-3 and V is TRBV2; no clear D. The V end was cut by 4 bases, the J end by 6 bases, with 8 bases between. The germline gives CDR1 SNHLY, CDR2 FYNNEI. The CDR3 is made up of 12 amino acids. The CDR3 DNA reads TGTGCCAGCAGTGGAATGGGGGATACGCAGTATTTT. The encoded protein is CASSGMGDTQYF.

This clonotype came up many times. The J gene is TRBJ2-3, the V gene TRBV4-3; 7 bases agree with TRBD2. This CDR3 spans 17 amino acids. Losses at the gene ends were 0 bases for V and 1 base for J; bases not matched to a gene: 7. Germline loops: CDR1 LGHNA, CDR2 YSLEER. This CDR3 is CASSQEAVAGGTDTQYF. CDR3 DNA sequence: TGCGCCAGCAGCCAAGAAGCAGTGGCGGGGGGCACAGATACGCAGTATTTT.

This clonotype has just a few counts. The DNA of the CDR3 is TGTGCCAGCAGCTTAGCGCCAGCGGGGGTATATGAGCAGTTCTTC. Its protein product is CASSLAPAGVYEQFF. This chain uses TRBV7-2 with TRBJ2-1; 8 positions match TRBD2. Trimming at V came to 0 bases and at J to 8 bases, leaving 6 bases not matched to a gene. This CDR3 is built from 15 residues. Germline-derived CDR1 and CDR2 are SGHTA and FQGNSA.

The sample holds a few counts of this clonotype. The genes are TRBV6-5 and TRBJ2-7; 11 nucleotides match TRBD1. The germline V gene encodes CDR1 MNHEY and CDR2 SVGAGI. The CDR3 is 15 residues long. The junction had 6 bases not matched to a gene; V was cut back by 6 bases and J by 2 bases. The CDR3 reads CASRRWGQGAYEQYF. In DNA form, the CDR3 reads TGTGCCAGCAGAAGATGGGGACAGGGGGCCTACGAGCAGTACTTC.

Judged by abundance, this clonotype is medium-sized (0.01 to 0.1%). The CDR3 DNA follows: TGCGCCAGCAGCACTACGGGGGAGGGGCTGAACATTCAGTACTTC. Protein sequence: CASSTTGEGLNIQYF. The chain has TRBV5-1 and TRBJ2-4, with 7 nucleotides matching TRBD2. V was pared by 4 bases and J by 7 bases, with 11 bases of the junction left unmatched. The CDR3 length is 15 residues. Germline V gene data show CDR1 as SGHRS and CDR2 as YFSETQ.

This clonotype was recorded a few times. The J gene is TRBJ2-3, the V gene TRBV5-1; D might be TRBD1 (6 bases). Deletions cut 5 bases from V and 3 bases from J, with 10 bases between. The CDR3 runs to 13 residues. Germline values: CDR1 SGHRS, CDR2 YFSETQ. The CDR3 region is CASSFTGTDTQYF. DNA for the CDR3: TGCGCCAGCAGTTTCACAGGGACAGATACGCAGTATTTT.

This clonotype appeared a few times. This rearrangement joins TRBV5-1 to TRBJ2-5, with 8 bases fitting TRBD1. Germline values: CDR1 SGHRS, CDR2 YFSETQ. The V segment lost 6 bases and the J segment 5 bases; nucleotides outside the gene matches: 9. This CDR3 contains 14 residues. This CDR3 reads CASNLDRAGETQYF. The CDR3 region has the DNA TGCGCCAGCAATCTGGACAGGGCGGGGGAGACCCAGTACTTC.